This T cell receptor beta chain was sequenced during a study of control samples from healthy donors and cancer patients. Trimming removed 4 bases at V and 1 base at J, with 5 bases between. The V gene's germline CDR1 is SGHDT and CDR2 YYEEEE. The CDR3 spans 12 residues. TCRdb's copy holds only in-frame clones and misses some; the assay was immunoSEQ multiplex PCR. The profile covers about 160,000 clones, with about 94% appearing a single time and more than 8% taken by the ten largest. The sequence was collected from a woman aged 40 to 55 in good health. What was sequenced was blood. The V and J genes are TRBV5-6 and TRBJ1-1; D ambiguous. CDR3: CASSPQNTEAFF. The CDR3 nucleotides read TGTGCCAGCAGCCCACAGAACACTGAAGCTTTCTTT.